One and the same sample provided the 13 T cell receptor beta chains below, sequenced in a study of blood T cell repertoires in COVID-19 (dated by TCRdb to about 2020). Libraries were prepared through the immunoSEQ multiplex PCR assay. TCRdb limited this immuneACCESS table to in-frame rearrangements with V and J called. A share of clones is missing; checked studies link under half to unresolved V genes, and the rest is unexplained. The sample table holds roughly 270,000 clones, of which less than 85% were seen once. The leading ten clones occupy roughly 2.7% of the sample. Sample: PBMCs or T cells enriched from blood (not recorded which). Source of these receptors: a woman between 45 and 60 years old who had recovered from COVID-19.

V and J are TRBV6-5 and TRBJ1-3, with a possible D match to TRBD1 (6 bases). CDR1 and CDR2 (germline): MNHEY, SVGAGI. Trimming cost V 4 bases and J 2 bases, with 12 bases left between them. This CDR3 contains 15 residues. For the CDR3, the DNA is TGTGCCAGCAGTTCCTTATCAGGGGCTGGAAACACCATATATTTT. Its protein is CASSSLSGAGNTIYF.

The CDR3 loop is CASSQGRTGKLGVAEAFF. CDR3 bases: TGTGCCAGCAGCCAAGGCCGGACAGGGAAACTAGGTGTGGCTGAAGCTTTCTTT. The chain couples TRBV3-1 (or the pseudogene TRBV3-2) to TRBJ1-1, with TRBD1 identical over 8 bases. The CDR3 length is 18 residues. Germline CDR1 is LGHDT and CDR2 is YNNKEL (reference sequence). V gave up 1 base and J gave up 6 bases; unmatched junction bases: 16.

CDR3 sequence reads: CASRRGQRNEQFF. The CDR3 DNA sequence: TGCGCCAGCAGGAGGGGGCAGCGGAATGAGCAGTTCTTC. This chain links TRBV5-1 with TRBJ2-1; TRBD1 matches 7 bases. V shed 5 bases, J shed 7 bases, and the junction held 6 bases outside the gene matches. Germline lookup yields CDR1 SGHRS and CDR2 YFSETQ. The CDR3 is made up of 13 amino acids.

V usage is TRBV9 and J usage is TRBJ2-1, with 13 nucleotides matching TRBD2. V lost 0 bases and J lost 8; bases outside the gene matches: 5. The CDR3 spans 16 residues. The V gene's germline CDR1 is SGDLS and CDR2 YYNGEE. CDR3 nucleotide sequence: TGTGCCAGCAGCGTAGGACTAGCGGGGGGTATGGATGAGCAGTTCTTC. Amino acid sequence: CASSVGLAGGMDEQFF.

This clone has a single count. The gene calls are TRBV28 and TRBJ2-7; 8 bases agree with TRBD1. This CDR3 comprises 15 residues. Germline V gives CDR1 MDHEN, CDR2 SYDVKM. V lost 4 bases to trimming and J lost 3 bases; unmatched junction nucleotides: 8. CDR3: CASSSPGQAFYEQYF. The CDR3 DNA follows: TGTGCCAGCAGTTCCCCGGGACAGGCCTTCTACGAGCAGTACTTC. Full variable domain (remainder filled in from reference TRBV28 and TRBJ2-7): DVKVTQSSRYLVKRTGEKVFLECVQDMDHENMFWYRQDPGLGLRLIYFSYDVKMKEKGDIPEGYSVSREKKERFSLILESASTNQTSMYLCASSSPGQAFYEQYFGPGTRLTVT.

The chain combines TRBV19 with TRBJ1-2; 9 bases align to TRBD1. V was pared by 1 base and J by 0 bases, with 0 bases of the junction left unmatched. Germline V gives CDR1 LNHDA, CDR2 SQIVND (reference sequence). The CDR3 consists of 15 residues. The DNA for the CDR3 is TGTGCCAGTAGTATAGGACAGGGGGCTAACTATGGCTACACCTTC. Translation gives CASSIGQGANYGYTF.

The chain joins TRBV19 to TRBJ2-5; TRBD2 agrees at 9 bases. CDR1 and CDR2 from the germline V gene are LNHDA and SQIVND (reference sequence). The CDR3 spans 14 residues. Trimming at V came to 3 bases and at J to 7 bases, leaving 6 bases not matched to a gene. The CDR3 protein is CASSMGLAHRTQYF. In nucleotides, the CDR3 is TGTGCCAGTAGTATGGGACTAGCCCACCGGACCCAGTACTTC.

This clone was observed a single time. This chain links TRBV29-1 with TRBJ1-2; no firm D call. V was cut by 7 bases and J by 2 bases, with 14 bases left in between. Germline assignment: CDR1 SQVTM and CDR2 ANQGSEA. The CDR3 length is 13 residues. The CDR3 region has the DNA TGCAGCGCCGAGGGCTTATACAACTATGGCTACACCTTC. This sequence encodes CSAEGLYNYGYTF.

The chain couples TRBV7-8 to TRBJ2-3, with D perhaps TRBD2 (5 bases). The germline gives CDR1 SGHVS, CDR2 FQNEAQ. The CDR3 contains 17 residues. The V end was cut by 8 bases, the J end by 4 bases, with 25 bases between. The CDR3 DNA sequence: TGTGCCAGCCTCCCTCGTGCGAGCCGGGGAAGCGCAGATACGCAGTATTTT. The encoded protein is CASLPRASRGSADTQYF.

The CDR3 loop reads CASSQTGANGQPQHF. CDR3 DNA: TGTGCCAGCAGCCAGACAGGGGCGAATGGGCAGCCCCAGCATTTT. The chain recombines TRBV7-2 with TRBJ1-5; 8 bases are a match to TRBD1. The V gene end was trimmed by 5 bases and the J gene end by 7 bases; junction bases not matched to a gene: 10. The CDR3 extends over 15 amino acids. Germline assignment: CDR1 SGHTA and CDR2 FQGNSA.

This clone occurred a few times. This sequence joins TRBV14 and TRBJ2-5; possible D gene TRBD1, 7 bases. The CDR3 is made up of 15 amino acids. Trimming removed 0 bases at V and 4 bases at J, with 12 bases between. CDR1 and CDR2 (germline): SGHDN, FVKESK. The CDR3 sequence: CASSQDAGGIETQYF. CDR3 DNA: TGTGCCAGCAGCCAAGATGCAGGGGGGATAGAGACCCAGTACTTC. Variable domain in full (rest from reference TRBV14 and TRBJ2-5): EAGVTQFPSHSVIEKGQTVTLRCDPISGHDNLYWYRRVMGKEIKFLLHFVKESKQDESGMPNNRFLAERTGGTYSTLKVQPAELEDSGVYFCASSQDAGGIETQYFGPGTRLLVL.

V usage is TRBV18 and J usage is TRBJ2-3, with 14 bases matching TRBD2. Germline CDR1 is KGHSH and CDR2 is LQKENI. The ends lost 3 bases at V and 6 bases at J; junction bases unmatched: 5. The CDR3 extends over 16 amino acids. The CDR3 is CASSPTGLAGEDTQYF. Written as DNA, the CDR3 is TGTGCCAGCTCACCTACGGGACTAGCGGGAGAGGATACGCAGTATTTT.

The chain carries TRBV10-3 and TRBJ2-7; 7 bases fit TRBD1. CDR3 length: 15 amino acids. CDR1 and CDR2 (germline): ENHRY, SYGVKD. J lost 3 bases, V lost 3 bases, and 8 bases had no gene match. As DNA, the CDR3 is TGTGCCATCAGTGACCCCGGGACAGACTTCTACGAGCAGTACTTC. Protein: CAISDPGTDFYEQYF.